The entry below describes one T cell receptor beta chain. This sample is part of a study of T cell responses to AZD1222 COVID-19 vaccine. Data came from immunoSEQ multiplex PCR; TCRdb stores just in-frame clones and leaves some out. The sample contains 150,000 to 200,000 clones, just under 90% of which appear only once. Per the germline V gene, CDR1 is KGHDR and CDR2 is SFDVKD. This CDR3 is built from 17 residues. V was shortened by 4 bases and J by 6 bases, with 23 bases between the two germline ends. This TCR was sampled from an adult who received the MenACWY meningococcal vaccine as a control. The chain recombines TRBV24-1 with TRBJ1-2; D uncertain. Source: peripheral blood, taken 28 days after the second dose of the MenACWY control vaccine. The CDR3 DNA is TGTGCCACCAGTGACTCCTTTAGGGCCCCCCCACCAGATGGCTACACCTTC. Translation: CATSDSFRAPPPDGYTF.